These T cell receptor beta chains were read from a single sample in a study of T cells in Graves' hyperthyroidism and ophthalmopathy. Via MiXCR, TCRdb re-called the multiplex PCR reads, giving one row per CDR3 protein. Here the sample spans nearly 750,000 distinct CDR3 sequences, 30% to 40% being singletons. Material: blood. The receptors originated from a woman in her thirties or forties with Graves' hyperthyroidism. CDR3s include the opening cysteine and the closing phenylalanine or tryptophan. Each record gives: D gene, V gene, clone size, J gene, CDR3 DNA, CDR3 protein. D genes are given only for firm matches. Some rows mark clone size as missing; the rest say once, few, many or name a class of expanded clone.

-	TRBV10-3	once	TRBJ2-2	-	CAISENSGANVLTFGAGTGELFF
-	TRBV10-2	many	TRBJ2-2	TGCGCCAGCAGTGAGAGGACCGGGGAGCTGTTTTTT	CASSERTGELFF
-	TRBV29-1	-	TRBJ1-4	TGCAGCGTTGACGACGGGGACAAAGGAAAACTGTTTTTT	CSVDDGDKGKLFF
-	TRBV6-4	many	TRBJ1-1	TGTGCCAGCAGCCGAACATCAAACACTGAAGCTTTCTTT	CASSRTSNTEAFF
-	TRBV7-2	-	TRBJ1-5	TGTGCCAGCAGCCAAGTCCTAAGCTTCGATCAGCCCCAGCATTTT	CASSQVLSFDQPQHF
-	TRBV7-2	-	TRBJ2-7	TGTGCCAGCAGTTTATCCATCGACTACTCCTACGAGCAGTACTTC	CASSLSIDYSYEQYF
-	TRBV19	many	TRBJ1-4	TGTGCCAGTAGTATACCGTCCGCAACTAATGAAAAACTGTTTTTT	CASSIPSATNEKLFF
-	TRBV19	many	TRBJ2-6	TGTGCCAGTAGTATTACGGGGCAGGGTTACTCTGGGGCCAACGTCCTGACTTTC	CASSITGQGYSGANVLTF
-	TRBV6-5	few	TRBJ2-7	TGTGCCAGCAGCTTCCAAGGAAACGAGCAGTACTTC	CASSFQGNEQYF
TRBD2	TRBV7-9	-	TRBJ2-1	TGTGCCAGCAGCTTAGAGGCGGGGGAGTGGAATGAGCAGTTCTTC	CASSLEAGEWNEQFF
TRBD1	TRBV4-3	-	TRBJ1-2	TGCGCCAGCAGCCTCCTAGGGGGGACAGGGCATGGCTACACCTTC	CASSLLGGTGHGYTF
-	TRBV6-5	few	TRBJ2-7	TGTGCCAGCAGTTACTCGAACCAGCTTAACTCCTACGAGCAGTACTTC	CASSYSNQLNSYEQYF
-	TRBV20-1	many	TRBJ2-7	TGCAGTGCTAGACCTGATGACAGGACCATCACCCACGAGCAGTACTTC	CSARPDDRTITHEQYF
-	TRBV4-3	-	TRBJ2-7	TGCGCCAGCAGCCAGCGACTAGGGTTTATCTACGAGCAGTACTTC	CASSQRLGFIYEQYF
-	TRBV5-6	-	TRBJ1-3	TGTGCCAGCAGCCCCGGGAGGACAGTTCTCTCTGGAAACACCATATATTTT	CASSPGRTVLSGNTIYF
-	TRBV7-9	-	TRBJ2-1	TGTGCCAGCAGTTACGACAATGAGCAGTTCTTC	CASSYDNEQFF
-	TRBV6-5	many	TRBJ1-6	TGTGCCAGCAGTTACGGGGGGGAATCTAGGTCACCCCTCCACTTT	CASSYGGESRSPLHF
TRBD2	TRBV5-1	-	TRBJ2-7	TGCGCCAGCAGCCAAGATGGGACTAGCGGGAGTAGCAACGAGCAGTACTTC	CASSQDGTSGSSNEQYF
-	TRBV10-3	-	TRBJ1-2	TGTGCCATCAGTGAATCATCGTTCCTGGCCTATGGCTACACCTTC	CAISESSFLAYGYTF
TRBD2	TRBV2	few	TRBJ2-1	TGTGCCAGCAGTCTCACTAGCGGGGGATACAATGAGCAGTTCTTC	CASSLTSGGYNEQFF
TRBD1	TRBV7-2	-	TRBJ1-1	TGTACCAGCAGCTCCCAGGACAGGGAGGGCACTGAAGCTTTCTTT	CTSSSQDREGTEAFF
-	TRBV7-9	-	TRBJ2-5	TGTGCCAGCAGGGCGGTGTGGGAGACCCAGTGCTTC	CASRAVWETQCF
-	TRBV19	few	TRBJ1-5	TGTGCCAGTAGTATAGTTTCCGGAAGGGATCAGCCCCAGCATTTT	CASSIVSGRDQPQHF
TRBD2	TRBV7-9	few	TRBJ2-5	TGTGCCAGCAGCTTCCCGACTAGCGGGGTGGAGACCCAGTACTTC	CASSFPTSGVETQYF
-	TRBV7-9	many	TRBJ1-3	TGTGCCAGCAGCCTCAGCTCTGGAAACACCATATATTTT	CASSLSSGNTIYF
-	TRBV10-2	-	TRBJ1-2	TGCGCCAGCAGTGTGGCAGGGGACGGCTACATCTTC	CASSVAGDGYIF
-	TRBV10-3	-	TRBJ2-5	TGTGCCATCAGTGAGAAGAGGGCTGAGACCCAGTACTTC	CAISEKRAETQYF